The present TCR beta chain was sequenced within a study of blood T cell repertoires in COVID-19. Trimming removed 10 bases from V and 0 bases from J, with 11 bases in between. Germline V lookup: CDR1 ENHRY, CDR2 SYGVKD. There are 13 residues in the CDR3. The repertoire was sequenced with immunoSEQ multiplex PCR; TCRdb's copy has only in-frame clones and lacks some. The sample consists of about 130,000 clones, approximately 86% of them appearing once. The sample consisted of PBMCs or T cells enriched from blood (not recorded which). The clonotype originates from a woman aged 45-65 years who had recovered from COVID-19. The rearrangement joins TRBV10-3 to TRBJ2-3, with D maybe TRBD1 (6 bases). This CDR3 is CATARGSTDTQYF. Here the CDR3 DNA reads TGTGCCACAGCCAGGGGTAGCACAGATACGCAGTATTTT.